The 28 T cell receptor beta chains presented below share a single source sample, sequenced in a study of blood T cell repertoires in COVID-19. Assay: immunoSEQ multiplex PCR; the TCRdb copy retains only in-frame clones and omits some. The table lists about 150,000 clones, around 84% of them singletons. The specimen sequenced was peripheral blood. Receptors were obtained from a man aged 50 to 60 with active or convalescent COVID-19.

The sample holds a few counts of this clone. The V call is TRBV19, the J call TRBJ1-2; maybe TRBD1 (6 bases). This CDR3 has 14 residues. Trimming removed 5 bases at V and 2 bases at J, with 12 bases between. The V gene's germline CDR1 is LNHDA and CDR2 SQIVND (reference sequence). CDR3 nucleotide sequence: TGTGCCAGTAGTGAGCGACAGGAGAACTATGGCTACACCTTC. This encodes CASSERQENYGYTF. The variable domain in full, with the rest retrieved from reference TRBV19 and TRBJ1-2, is DGGITQSPKYLFRKEGQNVTLSCEQNLNHDAMYWYRQDPGQGLRLIYYSQIVNDFQKGDIAEGYSVSREKKESFPLTVTSAQKNPTAFYLCASSERQENYGYTFGSGTRLTVV.

This clone came up a few times. The chain carries TRBV19 and TRBJ1-2; 7 positions agree with TRBD1. The CDR3 totals 14 residues. V dropped 5 bases and J dropped 4; count of bases not matched to a gene: 7. Germline V gene sequence: CDR1 LNHDA, CDR2 SQIVND (reference sequence). The CDR3 bases are TGTGCCAGTAGTGGCCTCCGGGACAGCTATGGCTACACCTTC. This codes for CASSGLRDSYGYTF.

The CDR3 coding sequence is TGTGCCAGCAGTTACACGACTAGCGGGGGGGCCAGCACAGATACGCAGTATTTT. This gives the protein CASSYTTSGGASTDTQYF. This rearrangement joins TRBV6-2 or TRBV6-3 to TRBJ2-3, with 14 bases matching TRBD2. This CDR3 has 18 amino acids. J gave up 0 bases and V 2 bases, and 4 bases lay outside the gene matches. Germline-derived CDR1 and CDR2 are MNHEY and SVGEGT.

This chain connects TRBV4-3 to TRBJ2-3; D perhaps matches TRBD1 (6 bases). CDR3 size: 16 residues. Germline CDR1 is LGHNA and CDR2 is YSLEER. Deletions cut 0 bases from V and 4 bases from J, with 14 bases between. CDR3 loop: CASSQDQQGGPDTQYF. In DNA form, the CDR3 reads TGCGCCAGCAGCCAAGATCAACAGGGCGGCCCAGATACGCAGTATTTT.

To note about this clone: Mismatch with germline at one junction end may stem from a read error. This chain uses TRBV7-7 with TRBJ2-1; TRBD2 is a possible D gene (6 bases). The germline V gene encodes CDR1 SSHAT and CDR2 FNYEAQ (reference sequence). The CDR3 covers 13 residues. CDR3 in DNA: TGTGCTAGCAGCCAGGACTATTACAATGAGCAGTTCTTC. Residues: CASSQDYYNEQFF.

The CDR3 spells CASSSGRRETQYF. The CDR3 region has the DNA TGTGCCAGTAGTAGCGGGAGGCGAGAGACCCAGTACTTC. The rearrangement joins TRBV19 to TRBJ2-5; 8 nucleotides line up with TRBD2. Germline V lookup: CDR1 LNHDA, CDR2 SQIVND (reference sequence). The CDR3 has 13 amino acids. V was clipped by 4 bases and J by 4 bases; unmatched bases: 2.

V gene TRBV5-5 combines with J gene TRBJ2-1; 11 bases are a match to TRBD2. CDR1 and CDR2 from the germline V gene are SGHKS and YYEKEE (reference sequence). This CDR3 region has 17 residues. The J segment lost 9 bases and the V segment lost 1 base, leaving 12 bases of the junction unmatched. CDR3 amino acids: CASSLTLAGGPFVEQFF. The CDR3 DNA follows: TGTGCCAGCAGCTTGACCTTAGCGGGAGGGCCTTTCGTTGAGCAGTTCTTC.

This clone was found once. This chain joins TRBV5-5 and TRBJ2-5; unclear D gene. This CDR3 has 14 amino acids. CDR1 is SGHKS, CDR2 YYEKEE, per germline (reference sequence). V lost 2 bases to trimming and J lost 2 bases, with 10 bases between them. CDR3 sequence reads: CASSFWSTQETQYF. CDR3 nucleotide sequence: TGTGCCAGCAGCTTTTGGTCCACACAAGAGACCCAGTACTTC.

This clone has a handful of counts. The CDR3 here is CASSGYRVQPQHF. The DNA for the CDR3 is TGTGCCAGCAGTGGTTACAGGGTTCAGCCCCAGCATTTT. The chain uses TRBV2 and TRBJ1-5, with D maybe TRBD1 (6 bases). V lost 4 bases and J lost 6, with 10 bases in between. This CDR3 is built from 13 residues. Germline V gene data show CDR1 as SNHLY and CDR2 as FYNNEI.

Only a few counts were recorded for this clone. The chain combines TRBV4-2 with TRBJ1-4; no firm D call. There are 15 residues in the CDR3. V dropped 0 bases and J dropped 4 bases, with 9 bases sitting between them. CDR1 and CDR2 (germline): LGHNA, YNFKEQ. This CDR3 reads CASSQDLQINEKLFF. For the CDR3, the DNA is TGTGCCAGCAGCCAAGATCTCCAGATTAATGAAAAACTGTTTTTT.

The rearrangement uses TRBV6-5 and TRBJ2-2, with D tentatively TRBD1 (6 bases). Trimming took off 7 bases at V and 4 bases at J, with 13 bases between the two ends. CDR1 is MNHEY, CDR2 SVGAGI, per germline. The CDR3 runs to 14 residues. As DNA, the CDR3 is TGTGCCAGCATAAAAACAGGGATCACCGGGGAGCTGTTTTTT. It yields the protein CASIKTGITGELFF.

The rearrangement joins TRBV27 to TRBJ2-3; no reliable D call. V was clipped by 2 bases and J by 8 bases, with 17 bases between them. CDR1 and CDR2 from the germline V gene are MNHEY and SMNVEV (reference sequence). This CDR3 is 15 amino acids long. The CDR3 is CASSLTMVSGGTQYF. The CDR3 coding sequence is TGTGCCAGCAGTTTAACGATGGTCTCGGGTGGTACGCAGTATTTT.

The table lists this clone with a count of one. This chain links TRBV2 with TRBJ2-2, with 7 bases fitting TRBD1. Trimming took 6 bases from V and 7 from J; bases not matched to a gene: 8. The CDR3 extends over 14 amino acids. Per the germline V gene, CDR1 is SNHLY and CDR2 is FYNNEI. As DNA, the CDR3 is TGTGCCAGCAGGGCACAGGGGTTTGGCGGGGAGCTGTTTTTT. It is translated as CASRAQGFGGELFF. Full variable domain (remainder filled in from reference TRBV2 and TRBJ2-2): EPEVTQTPSHQVTQMGQEVILRCVPISNHLYFYWYRQILGQKVEFLVSFYNNEISEKSEIFDDQFSVERPDGSNFTLKIRSTKLEDSAMYFCASRAQGFGGELFFGEGSRLTVL.

The genes are TRBV4-2 and TRBJ1-2, with D uncertain. The CDR3 totals 14 residues. V lost 4 bases and J 5 bases, leaving 14 bases between the germline ends. CDR1 and CDR2 (germline): LGHNA, YNFKEQ. The CDR3, as DNA: TGTGCCAGCAGCCGAGGGAGAATCGGGTATGGCTACACCTTC. It yields the protein CASSRGRIGYGYTF.

The chain has TRBV4-3 and TRBJ1-6; 9 nucleotides align to TRBD1. The CDR3 length is 15 residues. CDR1 and CDR2 from the germline V gene are LGHNA and YSLEER. With V trimmed by 3 bases and J by 4 bases, 1 base remained unmatched. CDR3 loop: CASSQDRGYNSPLHF. CDR3 nucleotides: TGCGCCAGCAGCCAGGACAGGGGTTATAATTCACCCCTCCACTTT.

The chain combines TRBV14 with TRBJ2-1; D gene unclear. Per germline, CDR1 SGHDN and CDR2 FVKESK. With 3 bases removed from V and 0 bases from J, the gap between germline ends came to 6 bases. This CDR3 is 14 amino acids long. The CDR3 bases are TGTGCCAGCAGCCAGTCGAGCTCCTACAATGAGCAGTTCTTC. The encoded protein is CASSQSSSYNEQFF.

This clone was counted once. The chain combines TRBV2 with TRBJ2-5, with D uncertain. The length of the CDR3 is 14 residues. With 4 bases removed from V and 0 bases from J, the gap between germline ends came to 9 bases. The V gene's germline CDR1 is SNHLY and CDR2 FYNNEI. The CDR3, as DNA: TGTGCCAGCAGTGTGAGGCTGGACCAAGAGACCCAGTACTTC. This gives the protein CASSVRLDQETQYF.

This clone showed up just once. This chain links TRBV13 with TRBJ1-2; 12 bases align to TRBD1. Trimming at V came to 5 bases and at J to 7 bases, leaving 8 bases not matched to a gene. The CDR3 is 15 amino acids. CDR1 is PRHDT, CDR2 FYEKMQ, per germline (reference sequence). The DNA for the CDR3 is TGTGCCAGCAGCACCTCCGGGACAGGGGGCTTTGGCTACACCTTC. It encodes CASSTSGTGGFGYTF.

The rearrangement joins TRBV27 to TRBJ2-3; possibly TRBD1 for D (6 bases). This CDR3 has 14 amino acids. Trimming pared 5 bases from V and 4 bases from J, leaving 13 bases between. Germline CDR1 is MNHEY and CDR2 is SMNVEV (reference sequence). The CDR3 sequence: CASSPGQRADTQYF. The CDR3 coding sequence is TGTGCCAGCAGTCCCGGACAGCGCGCAGATACGCAGTATTTT.

The chain employs TRBV5-6 and TRBJ2-1; 11 bases agree with TRBD2. The ends lost 9 bases at V and 3 bases at J; junction bases unmatched: 8. The CDR3 is 15 amino acids. CDR1 is SGHDT, CDR2 YYEEEE, per germline. The CDR3 loop is CATTLAGGNYNEQFF. The CDR3 DNA reads TGTGCCACTACCCTAGCGGGGGGCAACTACAATGAGCAGTTCTTC.

In nucleotides, the CDR3 is TGTGCCAGCAGCTTGGTAGGGGTAGGCGGCTACACCTTC. It codes for CASSLVGVGGYTF. This sequence joins TRBV5-4 and TRBJ1-2, with D possibly being TRBD1 (5 bases). The ends were cut back, 0 bases at V and 8 bases at J, with 11 bases in the middle. Germline V gene data show CDR1 as SGHNT and CDR2 as YYREEE (reference sequence). The CDR3 sequence is 13 residues long.

The gene calls are TRBV4-2 and TRBJ1-2, with 9 bases matching TRBD1. The germline V gene encodes CDR1 LGHNA and CDR2 YNFKEQ. The junction had 6 bases not matched to a gene; V was cut back by 10 bases and J by 3 bases. This CDR3 has 13 amino acids. The CDR3 reads CATRTGEDYGYTF. The CDR3, as DNA: TGTGCCACCAGGACAGGGGAGGACTATGGCTACACCTTC.

The V and J genes are TRBV5-8 and TRBJ1-5, with a weak D call TRBD1 (6 bases). The germline V and J ends were trimmed by 1 base and 0 bases, with 20 bases remaining between them. Germline V lookup: CDR1 SGHTS, CDR2 YDEGEE. This CDR3 is 19 amino acids long. CDR3 region: CASSLRPWGQGHSNQPQHF. CDR3 sequence (DNA): TGTGCCAGCAGCTTGCGCCCGTGGGGACAAGGTCATAGCAATCAGCCCCAGCATTTT.

This clone has at least ten counts. This chain connects TRBV14 to TRBJ1-5, with D possibly matching TRBD1 (5 bases). Germline CDR1 reads SGHDN; CDR2 reads FVKESK. V was cut by 4 bases and J by 2 bases, with 12 bases left in between. CDR3 length: 15 amino acids. This chain's CDR3 is CASSPGGVGNQPQHF. In DNA form, the CDR3 reads TGTGCCAGCAGCCCGGGGGGGGTCGGCAATCAGCCCCAGCATTTT. The whole variable domain, remainder taken from reference TRBV14 and TRBJ1-5, is EAGVTQFPSHSVIEKGQTVTLRCDPISGHDNLYWYRRVMGKEIKFLLHFVKESKQDESGMPNNRFLAERTGGTYSTLKVQPAELEDSGVYFCASSPGGVGNQPQHFGDGTRLSIL.

This clone was picked up a small number of times. The genes are TRBV28 and TRBJ1-2; possible D gene TRBD1, 5 bases. From germline, CDR1 is MDHEN and CDR2 SYDVKM. V lost 7 bases and J 8 bases, leaving 14 bases between the germline ends. This CDR3 spans 12 amino acids. The CDR3 here is CASTSGLRGYTF. The CDR3 region has the DNA TGTGCCAGCACCTCGGGACTTCGGGGCTACACCTTC.

As regards this clone: Other DNA variants within this sample encode the same CDR3. The rearrangement uses TRBV5-5 and TRBJ1-1, with 9 positions matching TRBD1. From germline, CDR1 is SGHKS and CDR2 YYEKEE (reference sequence). The CDR3 sequence is 15 residues long. J gave up 4 bases and V 4 bases, and 8 bases lay outside the gene matches. This chain's CDR3 is CASSLRTGVSTEAFF. The DNA of the CDR3 is TGTGCCAGCAGCCTCAGGACAGGGGTTAGCACTGAAGCTTTCTTT.

The CDR3 nucleotides read TGTGCCAGCTTGCCCCCGGGATTGAGGCGGAATGAGCAGTTCTTC. Its protein product is CASLPPGLRRNEQFF. The J gene is TRBJ2-1, the V gene TRBV27, with TRBD2 as a possible D gene (5 bases). CDR3 length: 15 amino acids. Germline CDR1 MNHEY, CDR2 SMNVEV (reference sequence). V was trimmed by 8 bases and J by 7 bases, leaving 21 bases between them.

This clone was counted a few times. The chain carries TRBV7-3 and TRBJ1-2; 7 nucleotides line up with TRBD1. The V gene's germline CDR1 is SGHTA and CDR2 FQGTGA. The CDR3 runs 14 residues. V gave up 5 bases and J gave up 7 bases; unmatched junction bases: 10. The CDR3 DNA is TGTGCCAGCAGCCCTTACAGGGGATCGAGTGGCTACACCTTC. This translates into CASSPYRGSSGYTF.